This TCR beta chain came from a study of T cell repertoires in ileal Crohn's disease. Study at large: Median disease duration was approximately eight years; 35% smoked at surgery. Study results and limitations: Sorted CD8 T cells held more high-frequency clones than CD4. Endoscopic recurrence occurred in every patient whose clonality exceeded 26.8%. Clonal expansions were more frequent in active smokers than non-smokers at surgery.

On this clone itself: Its cognate antigen is unknown.

Germline loops: CDR1 MGHRA, CDR2 YSYEKL. This CDR3 contains 16 residues. The V end was cut by 1 base, the J end by 3 bases, with 13 bases between. The protocol was immunoSEQ multiplex PCR, while the TCRdb copy is restricted to in-frame clones and leaves out a portion. The data hold about 5,400 clones, with more than 75% observed a single time. The TCR was taken from an adult with Crohn's disease. The chain is built from TRBV4-1 and TRBJ1-5, with a possible D match to TRBD1 (5 bases). The sample was ileal tissue. The CDR3 bases are TGCGCCAGCAGCCAAGGATTGAGACAGTACAATCAGCCCCAGCATTTT. Its protein is CASSQGLRQYNQPQHF.